The sequence of this TCR beta chain was determined in a study of cytomegalovirus exposure and HLA in healthy donors. Study outcomes and limitations: Most TCR beta V segments were productive about 90% or about 30% of the time in an earlier analysis. The study designated 150 to 200 TCR beta chains cytomegalovirus-associated.

In the case of this clone: Its antigen is unknown.

This CDR3 has 13 amino acids. Deletions cut 2 bases from V and 1 base from J, with 5 bases between. The germline gives CDR1 MNHNY, CDR2 SVGAGI (reference sequence). Donors counted as nominally healthy when sampled, yet unrecorded immune exposures were likely. The PCR contained 60 Vbeta and 13 Jbeta primers. Libraries were prepared by immunoSEQ multiplex PCR; TCRdb keeps only in-frame clonotypes and omits some of them. In total, the table holds 60,000 to 70,000 clones. The clonotype was recovered from a boy between 10 and 17 years old in good health and CMV-seronegative. Sample: PBMCs. The V call is TRBV6-6, the J call TRBJ1-1; D remains unclear. CDR3 amino acids: CASSYVKNTEAFF. In DNA form, the CDR3 reads TGTGCCAGCAGTTACGTTAAGAACACTGAAGCTTTCTTT.